This T cell receptor (beta chain) is drawn from a study of blood T cells in healthy people across ages. Study-level results: Greater diversity and more naive CD4+ cells were seen in long-lived donors than in aged donors.

CDR3 length: 15 residues. V lost 1 base and J lost 1, with 9 bases in between. Germline loops: CDR1 LNHDA, CDR2 SQIVND (reference sequence). At least ten counts were recorded for this clonotype. What it binds is not known. PCR was performed a second time for about 7 to 12 cycles using a sample-barcoded 5' primer and a J-beta primer mix. One entry per CDR3 protein, called by TCRdb with MiXCR from the 5' RACE reads. The repertoire holds 750,000 to 1,000,000 distinct CDR3 sequences, with just under 30% as singletons. The same data also contributed to another study, on T cells of mothers and their children.

This TCR was sampled from a woman aged 40 to 49 in good health. The sample taken for sequencing was blood. This rearrangement joins TRBV19 to TRBJ2-3; D is undetermined. The CDR3 DNA is TGTGCCAGTAGTATAGGAGCTCTCGGCACAGATACGCAGTATTTT. This sequence encodes CASSIGALGTDTQYF.